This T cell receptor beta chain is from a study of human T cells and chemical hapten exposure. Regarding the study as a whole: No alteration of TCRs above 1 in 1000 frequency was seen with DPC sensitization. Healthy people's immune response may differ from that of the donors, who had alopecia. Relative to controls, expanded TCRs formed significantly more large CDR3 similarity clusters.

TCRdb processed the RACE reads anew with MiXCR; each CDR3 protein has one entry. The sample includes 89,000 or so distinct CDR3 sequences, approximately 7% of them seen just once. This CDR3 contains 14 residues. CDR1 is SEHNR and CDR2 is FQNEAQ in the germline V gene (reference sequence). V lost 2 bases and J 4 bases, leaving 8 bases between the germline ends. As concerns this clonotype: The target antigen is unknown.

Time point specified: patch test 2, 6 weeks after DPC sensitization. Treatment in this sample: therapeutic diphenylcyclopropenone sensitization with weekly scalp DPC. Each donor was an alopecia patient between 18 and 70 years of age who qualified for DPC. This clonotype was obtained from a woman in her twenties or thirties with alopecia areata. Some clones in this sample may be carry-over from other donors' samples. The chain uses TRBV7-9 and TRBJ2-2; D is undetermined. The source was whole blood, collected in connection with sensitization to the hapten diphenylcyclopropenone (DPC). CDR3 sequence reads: CASSLSILTGELFF. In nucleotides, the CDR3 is TGTGCCAGCAGCTTAAGCATTCTCACCGGGGAGCTGTTTTTT.